The 3 T cell receptor beta chains given below trace back to one sample, sequenced in a study of cytomegalovirus exposure and HLA in healthy donors. Amplification used 60 Vbeta primers and 13 Jbeta primers. Assay: immunoSEQ multiplex PCR; the TCRdb copy retains only in-frame clones and omits some. The repertoire consists of about 98,000 clones, with roughly 77% occurring once and the leading ten covering about 1.5%. Specimen: PBMCs. The source is a man aged 35-49 years in good health and CMV-seronegative.

The rearrangement uses TRBV6-4 and TRBJ2-5, with 7 bases fitting TRBD1. The J call may be incorrect, as the DNA end agrees better with TRBJ2-7. Germline lookup yields CDR1 MRHNA and CDR2 SNTAGT. This CDR3 has 14 residues. In DNA form, the CDR3 reads TGTGCCAGTAGACGGGACAGAACGGCCTACGAGCAGTACTTC. Translating it yields CASRRDRTAYEQYF.

The chain combines TRBV19 with TRBJ2-7; TRBD1 matches at 9 bases. The CDR3 extends over 14 amino acids. Unmatched junction bases numbered 7, after V lost 5 bases and J lost 5 bases. CDR1 and CDR2 from the germline V gene are LNHDA and SQIVND (reference sequence). CDR3 in amino acids: CASSQRTGVDEQYF. The CDR3 DNA is TGTGCCAGTAGTCAGAGGACAGGGGTAGACGAGCAGTACTTC.

As DNA, the CDR3 is TGCGCCAGCAGCCAAGAACTTACTAGCGGGGGCTCCTACGAGCAGTACTTC. Its protein is CASSQELTSGGSYEQYF. J is TRBJ2-7 and V is TRBV4-1; 11 bases map to TRBD2. CDR1 is MGHRA and CDR2 is YSYEKL in the germline V gene. With V trimmed by 0 bases and J by 0 bases, 4 bases remained unmatched. CDR3 length equals 17 residues.